This passage covers 26 T cell receptor beta chains from one sample sequenced in a study of blood T cell repertoires in COVID-19. Profiled with immunoSEQ multiplex PCR; TCRdb holds only in-frame clones, not every one. The data show over 350,000 clones, nearly 90% seen once. Sequencing was done on a sample of PBMCs or T cells enriched from blood (not recorded which). Receptors were obtained from a woman between 18 and 29 years old with acute COVID-19.

The chain employs TRBV6-2 or TRBV6-3 and TRBJ1-4; the match to TRBD1 covers 8 bases. The CDR3 spans 16 residues. In germline, CDR1 is MNHEY, CDR2 SVGEGT. The V segment lost 4 bases and the J segment 2 bases; nucleotides outside the gene matches: 6. The CDR3 sequence is CASSSRQGSTNEKLFF. CDR3 nucleotides: TGTGCCAGCAGTTCGAGACAGGGGTCTACTAATGAAAAACTGTTTTTT.

The chain joins TRBV24-1 to TRBJ2-3; 7 bases are shared with TRBD1. V shed 7 bases, J shed 0 bases, and the junction held 3 bases outside the gene matches. This CDR3 comprises 14 residues. Germline-derived CDR1 and CDR2 are KGHDR and SFDVKD. The CDR3: CATSRDSSTDTQYF. The CDR3 bases are TGTGCCACCAGCCGGGACAGTAGCACAGATACGCAGTATTTT.

The rearrangement uses TRBV9 and TRBJ1-1, with a weak D call TRBD1 (5 bases). Per the germline V gene, CDR1 is SGDLS and CDR2 is YYNGEE. The V gene lost 7 bases and the J gene lost 1 base, with 11 bases spanning the gap. The CDR3 consists of 13 residues. CDR3 amino acids: CASSMGGNTEAFF. CDR3 DNA sequence: TGTGCCAGCTCCATGGGGGGGAACACTGAAGCTTTCTTT.

Regarding this clone: At one boundary the junction diverges from the germline segment, which might be a read error. Other nucleotide sequences in the sample specify the same CDR3. The gene calls are TRBV27 and TRBJ1-1, with TRBD1 matching 12 bases. In germline, CDR1 is MNHEY, CDR2 SMNVEV (reference sequence). The CDR3 has 18 amino acids. The CDR3 nucleotides read TGTGCCAGCATCCCTTTGCCGGGACAGGGGGCGAAGGCCACTGAAGCTTTTTTT. As protein: CASIPLPGQGAKATEAFF.

CDR3 amino acids: CASSSTGGTDTQYF. CDR3 sequence (DNA): TGTGCCAGCAGCAGTACAGGGGGCACAGATACGCAGTATTTT. This chain connects TRBV5-5 to TRBJ2-3, with 7 positions matching TRBD1. The CDR3 contains 14 residues. From germline, CDR1 is SGHKS and CDR2 YYEKEE (reference sequence). V trimming: 4 bases; J trimming: 1 base; junction bases outside the gene matches: 3.

The gene calls are TRBV28 and TRBJ2-7, with 7 bases matching TRBD2. Germline V CDR1 and CDR2: MDHEN, SYDVKM. The CDR3 has 15 amino acids. V dropped 0 bases and J dropped 6; count of bases not matched to a gene: 8. This CDR3 is CASSLWGGSRGEQYF. CDR3 coding DNA: TGTGCCAGCAGTTTATGGGGAGGGAGTCGAGGCGAGCAGTACTTC.

The gene calls are TRBV15 and TRBJ2-1; 7 nucleotides line up with TRBD1. CDR1 is LNHNV and CDR2 is YYDKDF in the germline V gene (reference sequence). V shed 4 bases and J 8 bases; nucleotides not matched to a gene: 17. The CDR3 consists of 17 residues. The CDR3 sequence: CATSTGVETGKSDEQFF. In nucleotides, the CDR3 is TGTGCCACCAGCACCGGGGTGGAGACAGGGAAGTCCGATGAGCAGTTCTTC.

The V call is TRBV29-1, the J call TRBJ2-1; tentatively, D is TRBD2 (5 bases). CDR1 is SQVTM and CDR2 is ANQGSEA in the germline V gene. V lost 3 bases to trimming and J lost 10 bases, with 10 bases between them. The CDR3 is made up of 11 amino acids. The DNA of the CDR3 is TGCAGCGTTGATATTAGAGGGGAGCAGTTCTTC. Its translation: CSVDIRGEQFF.

The V gene is TRBV21-1, the J gene TRBJ2-5; the listed D gene, TRBD1, was not tested against the DNA. TRBV21-1 is classified as a pseudogene. The CDR3 runs to 15 residues. CDR3 sequence: CASSKPWDSQETQYF. CDR3 in DNA: TGTGCCAGCAGCAAGCCGTGGGACAGTCAAGAGACCCAGTACTTC.

The gene calls are TRBV29-1 and TRBJ2-7; TRBD1 aligns across 11 bases. CDR3 length: 13 residues. CDR1 and CDR2 from the germline V gene are SQVTM and ANQGSEA. V shed 6 bases, J shed 6 bases, and the junction held 7 bases outside the gene matches. CDR3 nucleotide sequence: TGCAGCGTCAGGACAGGGGGCATCCGCGAGCAGTACTTC. Translated: CSVRTGGIREQYF.

V is TRBV13 and J is TRBJ1-4; D gene uncertain. Trimming shortened V by 0 bases and J by 3 bases, and 5 bases separated the two germline ends. The germline V gene has CDR1 PRHDT and CDR2 FYEKMQ (reference sequence). The CDR3 covers 14 residues. The CDR3: CASSLGHSNEKLFF. The CDR3 DNA sequence: TGTGCCAGCAGCTTAGGACATTCTAATGAAAAACTGTTTTTT.

This chain connects TRBV10-3 to TRBJ2-3; D gene uncertain. Germline loops: CDR1 ENHRY, CDR2 SYGVKD. This CDR3 has 15 amino acids. Trimming shortened V by 7 bases and J by 0 bases, and 14 bases separated the two germline ends. The CDR3 is CAITFPETSTDTQYF. In nucleotides, the CDR3 is TGTGCCATCACGTTTCCAGAGACTAGCACAGATACGCAGTATTTT.

The gene calls are TRBV29-1 and TRBJ1-4, with D hard to call. From germline, CDR1 is SQVTM and CDR2 ANQGSEA. Trimming took 3 bases from V and 6 from J, leaving 8 bases between them. The CDR3 sequence is 12 residues long. The CDR3 sequence: CSVEVRDEKLFF. CDR3 bases: TGCAGCGTTGAGGTGCGAGATGAAAAACTGTTTTTT.

The CDR3 here is CASSLSAGANVLTF. The CDR3 bases are TGCGCCAGCAGCCTCAGTGCTGGGGCCAACGTCCTGACTTTC. The chain has TRBV4-1 and TRBJ2-6, with D unclear. The V end was cut by 4 bases, the J end by 2 bases, with 6 bases between. CDR1 and CDR2 from the germline V gene are MGHRA and YSYEKL. The CDR3 is made up of 14 amino acids.

This chain links TRBV2 with TRBJ1-5; D ambiguous. The CDR3 totals 16 residues. Germline V gene data show CDR1 as SNHLY and CDR2 as FYNNEI. V lost 1 base and J 0 bases, leaving 10 bases between the germline ends. This CDR3 is CASSEDTYYSNQPQHF. The DNA of the CDR3 is TGTGCCAGCAGTGAAGACACTTACTATAGCAATCAGCCCCAGCATTTT.

J is TRBJ1-6 and V is TRBV5-6; the D gene is possibly TRBD1 (5 bases). Deletions cut 2 bases from V and 8 bases from J, with 8 bases between. Germline-derived CDR1 and CDR2 are SGHDT and YYEEEE. This CDR3 contains 13 residues. The CDR3 region has the DNA TGTGCCAGCAGCTTAGGGGATCATTCACCCCTCCACTTT. It specifies CASSLGDHSPLHF. Variable domain in full (rest from reference TRBV5-6 and TRBJ1-6): DAGVTQSPTHLIKTRGQQVTLRCSPKSGHDTVSWYQQALGQGPQFIFQYYEEEERQRGNFPDRFSGHQFPNYSSELNVNALLLGDSALYLCASSLGDHSPLHFGNGTRLTVT.

This clone was seen a handful of times. The genes are TRBV7-2 and TRBJ1-2, with TRBD1 identical over 8 bases. This CDR3 region has 15 residues. Germline trimming cut 4 bases from V and 2 bases from J; bases unmatched to any gene: 6. Germline CDR1 is SGHTA and CDR2 is FQGNSA. CDR3 residues: CASSSPGGWNYGYTF. The CDR3 DNA follows: TGTGCCAGCAGCTCACCAGGGGGCTGGAACTATGGCTACACCTTC.

This chain connects TRBV7-3 to TRBJ1-1; no firm D call. V was cut by 6 bases and J by 3 bases, with 11 bases left in between. This CDR3 is built from 13 residues. Germline V gene lookup returns CDR1 SGHTA and CDR2 FQGTGA. CDR3 amino acids: CASSQDKDTEAFF. The CDR3 DNA reads TGTGCCAGCAGTCAAGACAAGGACACTGAAGCTTTCTTT.

The table lists this clone with a count of one. V usage is TRBV18 and J usage is TRBJ2-7, with TRBD1 matching over 10 bases. V shed 4 bases and J 4 bases; nucleotides not matched to a gene: 1. Germline V lookup: CDR1 KGHSH, CDR2 LQKENI. The CDR3 runs to 13 residues. The CDR3 loop is CASSRQGAYEQYF. For the CDR3, the DNA is TGTGCCAGCTCACGACAGGGGGCGTACGAGCAGTACTTC.

This chain uses TRBV6-6 with TRBJ2-2; 7 bases agree with TRBD1. This CDR3 spans 15 amino acids. Germline CDR1 and CDR2: MNHNY and SVGAGI (reference sequence). Trimming took 1 base from V and 5 from J; bases not matched to a gene: 4. The CDR3: CASSYYRGRTGELFF. CDR3 DNA: TGTGCCAGCAGTTACTACAGGGGTCGGACCGGGGAGCTGTTTTTT.

The rearrangement joins TRBV28 to TRBJ2-1, with D possibly being TRBD2 (5 bases). CDR3 length equals 16 residues. From germline, CDR1 is MDHEN and CDR2 SYDVKM. Trimming removed 3 bases from V and 1 base from J, with 13 bases in between. The CDR3 bases are TGTGCCAGCAGTTTCTATGGGAGCGGTTCCTACAATGAGCAGTTCTTC. The encoded protein is CASSFYGSGSYNEQFF. The entire variable domain, with the rest obtained from reference TRBV28 and TRBJ2-1, is as follows: DVKVTQSSRYLVKRTGEKVFLECVQDMDHENMFWYRQDPGLGLRLIYFSYDVKMKEKGDIPEGYSVSREKKERFSLILESASTNQTSMYLCASSFYGSGSYNEQFFGPGTRLTVL.

This clone occurred a few times. In the same sample, other DNA sequences code for this CDR3. This chain connects TRBV4-1 to TRBJ1-4; TRBD1 might be the D (5 bases). Germline CDR1 and CDR2: MGHRA and YSYEKL. The CDR3 is 14 amino acids. Trimming left V 1 base short and J 8 bases short, with 11 bases between. CDR3 nucleotide sequence: TGCGCCAGCAGCCAAGGGGGCCCGGAGGAAAAACTGTTTTTT. As protein: CASSQGGPEEKLFF.

The V and J genes are TRBV10-1 and TRBJ2-2; TRBD2 might be the D (5 bases). This CDR3 region has 13 residues. Germline lookup yields CDR1 WNHNN and CDR2 SYGVQD (reference sequence). V was pared by 8 bases and J by 3 bases, with 10 bases between. CDR3 sequence: CASREGYTGELFF. The CDR3 nucleotides read TGCGCCAGCCGAGAGGGCTACACCGGGGAGCTGTTTTTT.

V gene TRBV11-2 combines with J gene TRBJ2-7, with D perhaps TRBD1 (6 bases). From germline, CDR1 is SGHAT and CDR2 FQNNGV. V lost 3 bases and J lost 3, with 15 bases in between. This CDR3 spans 15 amino acids. The CDR3 coding sequence is TGTGCCAGCAGCTTTGAGGGACGGGACAACTACGAGCAGTACTTC. Protein product: CASSFEGRDNYEQYF.

This sequence joins TRBV5-1 and TRBJ2-1; D ambiguous. V gave up 1 base and J gave up 5 bases, with 7 bases separating them. Looked up from germline, CDR1 is SGHRS and CDR2 is YFSETQ. The CDR3 spans 13 residues. As DNA, the CDR3 is TGCGCCAGCAGCTTGATGGGCCACAATGAGCAGTTCTTC. Translation gives CASSLMGHNEQFF.

This clone was seen a few times. Other DNA variants within this sample encode the same CDR3. V and J are TRBV6-5 and TRBJ1-6; TRBD1 matches 10 bases. V shed 2 bases and J 9 bases; nucleotides not matched to a gene: 1. Germline V gene lookup returns CDR1 MNHEY and CDR2 SVGAGI. This CDR3 is 14 amino acids long. The CDR3 bases are TGTGCCAGCAGTTACCGGGACAGGGGTTCACCCCTCCACTTT. Amino acids: CASSYRDRGSPLHF.